Below, 18 T cell receptor beta chains from the same sample are listed, as sequenced in a study of vaccination effects on CD4 cells after COVID-19. Antigen-specific CD4+ T cells expanded by the ViraFEST assay with viral peptide pools were then sequenced. An approximately 10-day culture period preceded the isolation of CD4+ T cells. Either the BNT162b2 or mRNA-1273 vaccine was given to participants in two doses. Here immunoSEQ multiplex PCR was the method, and the copy in TCRdb shows in-frame clones only, minus some. The sample has about 61,000 clones, roughly 72% seen once; the top ten hold around 1.2%. For these TCRs, the target antigens are not known. The specimen was CD4+ T cells from PBMCs cultured with HCoV-229E spike peptides, collected after COVID-19 vaccination. All receptors derive from a human donor who received a COVID-19 vaccine.

The chain employs TRBV7-3 and TRBJ1-6, with a possible D match to TRBD1 (5 bases). The CDR3 runs to 13 residues. V lost 3 bases and J lost 8, with 8 bases in between. Germline CDR1 reads SGHTA; CDR2 reads FQGTGA. CDR3 DNA sequence: TGTGCCAGCAGCTTGGTGGGGGATTCACCCCTCCACTTT. It codes for CASSLVGDSPLHF.

The chain uses TRBV6-5 and TRBJ1-5; D gene ambiguous. Trimming cost V 7 bases and J 4 bases, with 11 bases left between them. The CDR3 extends over 13 amino acids. Germline lookup yields CDR1 MNHEY and CDR2 SVGAGI. The CDR3 DNA sequence: TGTGCCAGCATGGAGGGAAGTAATCAGCCCCAGCATTTT. Its protein is CASMEGSNQPQHF.

The V gene is TRBV9, the J gene TRBJ2-1; 8 nucleotides agree with TRBD2. The CDR3 is made up of 19 amino acids. Germline lookup yields CDR1 SGDLS and CDR2 YYNGEE. Losses at the gene ends were 0 bases for V and 0 bases for J; bases not matched to a gene: 11. The chain's CDR3 is CASSVDRGGTYNSYNEQFF. The CDR3 DNA sequence: TGTGCCAGCAGCGTAGACCGGGGGGGAACGTATAACTCCTACAATGAGCAGTTCTTC. Variable domain in full (rest from reference TRBV9 and TRBJ2-1): DSGVTQTPKHLITATGQRVTLRCSPRSGDLSVYWYQQSLDQGLQFLIQYYNGEERAKGNILERFSAQQFPDLHSELNLSSLELGDSALYFCASSVDRGGTYNSYNEQFFGPGTRLTVL.

The genes are TRBV5-1 and TRBJ2-1; D is possibly TRBD2 (5 bases). The CDR3 runs to 14 residues. The V and J ends lost 4 bases and 10 bases respectively, with 18 bases between them. In germline, CDR1 is SGHRS, CDR2 YFSETQ. The CDR3, as DNA: TGCGCCAGCAGCCTGTGGACTGGGCGGTGGGAGCAGTTCTTC. Its translation is CASSLWTGRWEQFF.

V is TRBV5-1 and J is TRBJ2-6; 7 bases are shared with TRBD1. The CDR3 has 17 amino acids. Germline V gives CDR1 SGHRS, CDR2 YFSETQ. V was clipped by 4 bases and J by 1 base; unmatched bases: 8. In DNA form, the CDR3 reads TGCGCCAGCAGCCAGAATTTACAGGGGTCTGGGGCCAACGTCCTGACTTTC. Its protein product is CASSQNLQGSGANVLTF.

The gene calls are TRBV5-1 and TRBJ1-2; TRBD1 might be the D (5 bases). The germline CDR1 and CDR2 sequences are SGHRS and YFSETQ. The ends were cut back, 0 bases at V and 4 bases at J, with 13 bases in the middle. The CDR3 runs to 15 residues. CDR3 amino acids: CASSLAGPDGYGYTF. The CDR3 nucleotides read TGCGCCAGCAGCTTGGCAGGGCCCGATGGCTATGGCTACACCTTC.

This clone was recorded once. This chain uses TRBV25-1 with TRBJ2-7; no firm D call. V lost 1 base and J 5 bases, leaving 9 bases between the germline ends. The germline V gene has CDR1 MGHDK and CDR2 SYGVNS. The CDR3 has 13 amino acids. CDR3 in amino acids: CASSEWAGNEQYV. The CDR3 nucleotides read TGTGCCAGCAGTGAATGGGCAGGCAACGAGCAGTACGTC.

This clone was counted between two and nine times. The chain is built from TRBV19 and TRBJ2-7, with no clear D. The V end lost 3 bases, the J end lost 5 bases, and 11 bases lay between the germline ends. Germline assignment: CDR1 LNHDA and CDR2 SQIVND (reference sequence). This CDR3 has 13 amino acids. The DNA for the CDR3 is TGTGCCAGTAGTATTCAGGTTGGGGACGAGCAGTACGTC. Protein product: CASSIQVGDEQYV.

The table lists this clone with a count of one. V and J are TRBV11-3 and TRBJ1-1; D is uncertain. Trimming removed 5 bases at V and 2 bases at J, with 9 bases between. Germline V lookup: CDR1 SGHNT, CDR2 YENEEA. The CDR3 consists of 13 residues. The CDR3 nucleotides are TGTGCCAGCAGCACAGAAGGTAACACTGAAGCTTTCTTT. This gives the protein CASSTEGNTEAFF.

This clone was detected only a few times. The chain carries TRBV30 and TRBJ1-4, with TRBD1 matching 8 bases. Germline CDR1 GTSNPN, CDR2 SVGIG (reference sequence). Germline trimming cut 1 base from V and 5 bases from J; bases unmatched to any gene: 9. CDR3 length: 16 amino acids. The CDR3 here is CAWSAARTGTNEKLFF. CDR3 bases: TGTGCCTGGAGTGCTGCTAGGACAGGGACAAATGAAAAACTGTTTTTT.

The V and J genes are TRBV5-1 and TRBJ2-5; TRBD1 aligns across 9 bases. Germline trimming cut 4 bases from V and 3 bases from J; bases unmatched to any gene: 4. The germline CDR1 and CDR2 sequences are SGHRS and YFSETQ. CDR3 size: 14 residues. Here the CDR3 reads CASSPGTGKETQYF. CDR3 nucleotide sequence: TGCGCCAGCAGCCCCGGGACAGGGAAAGAGACCCAGTACTTC.

The gene calls are TRBV7-9 and TRBJ1-1; D is uncertain. Per germline, CDR1 SEHNR and CDR2 FQNEAQ (reference sequence). The V end was cut by 0 bases, the J end by 11 bases, with 13 bases between. CDR3 length equals 13 residues. In nucleotides, the CDR3 is TGTGCCAGCAGCTTAGCGTGGACTTTTCTTGCTTTCTTT. Its translation is CASSLAWTFLAFF.

This clone was detected only a few times. The chain combines TRBV4-1 with TRBJ2-1; TRBD2 matches 10 bases. J gave up 1 base and V 1 base, and 10 bases lay outside the gene matches. This CDR3 region has 19 residues. CDR1 is MGHRA and CDR2 is YSYEKL in the germline V gene. DNA of the CDR3: TGCGCCAGCAGCCAAGCAGTTGGAAGCGGGGGGGTATCCTACAATGAGCAGTTCTTC. This sequence encodes CASSQAVGSGGVSYNEQFF.

This clone was found a few times. This chain links TRBV9 with TRBJ2-1, with 13 bases fitting TRBD2. There are 15 residues in the CDR3. Germline CDR1 and CDR2: SGDLS and YYNGEE. Trimming took 3 bases from V and 4 from J; bases not matched to a gene: 1. The chain's CDR3 is CASSGGLAGYNEQFF. The CDR3, as DNA: TGTGCCAGCAGCGGGGGACTAGCGGGGTACAATGAGCAGTTCTTC.

The J gene is TRBJ1-1, the V gene TRBV5-1; tentative D call: TRBD1 (5 bases). The V end was cut by 1 base, the J end by 3 bases, with 10 bases between. The CDR3 is made up of 14 amino acids. Germline CDR1 reads SGHRS; CDR2 reads YFSETQ. The CDR3 sequence: CASSLWGRDTEAFF. CDR3 sequence (DNA): TGCGCCAGCAGCTTGTGGGGGAGGGACACTGAAGCTTTCTTT.

The J gene is TRBJ1-1, the V gene TRBV29-1; D is unresolved. The CDR3 is made up of 12 amino acids. The ends were cut back, 4 bases at V and 3 bases at J, with 9 bases in the middle. Germline V lookup: CDR1 SQVTM, CDR2 ANQGSEA. The DNA for the CDR3 is TGCAGCGTTGCCCCCGATCACACTGAAGCTTTCTTT. Encoded protein: CSVAPDHTEAFF.

This clone was counted a few times. The V gene is TRBV2, the J gene TRBJ2-2; D is perhaps TRBD1 (6 bases). V lost 6 bases and J 0 bases, leaving 11 bases between the germline ends. This CDR3 has 15 amino acids. Germline assignment: CDR1 SNHLY and CDR2 FYNNEI. In nucleotides, the CDR3 is TGTGCCAGCAGCTTTACAGGGCCGAACACCGGGGAGCTGTTTTTT. This encodes CASSFTGPNTGELFF.

The chain employs TRBV28 and TRBJ1-1; tentatively, D is TRBD1 (6 bases). Trimming cost V 5 bases and J 8 bases, with 9 bases left between them. This CDR3 spans 11 amino acids. Germline assignment: CDR1 MDHEN and CDR2 SYDVKM. CDR3 bases: TGTGCCAGCAGTATCGGGACAGAAGCTTTCTTT. Protein: CASSIGTEAFF.